The 10 T cell receptor beta chains below come from one sample, sequenced in a study of Ad26.COV2.S vaccination and SARS-CoV-2 variants. Described treatment: 15 to 20 received Ad26.COV2.S at low or high dose, single or two shots; about 5 received placebo; per-sample allocation not given. Sampling occurred on day 63 after the first vaccine or placebo injection. TCRdb's copy holds only in-frame clones and misses some; the assay was immunoSEQ multiplex PCR. The table records 400,000 or so clones, 88% of them present only once. Sequenced here: peripheral blood, sampled in a trial of Ad26.COV2.S vaccine versus placebo. The receptors derive from a person aged 18-65 years who received the Ad26.COV2.S COVID-19 vaccine or a placebo.

The chain recombines TRBV7-2 with TRBJ2-7, with a tentative D call TRBD1 (6 bases). Germline V lookup: CDR1 SGHTA, CDR2 FQGNSA. V gave up 0 bases and J gave up 2 bases, with 14 bases separating them. The CDR3 has 16 amino acids. The CDR3 DNA reads TGTGCCAGCAGCTTAGCGTGGGCAGGGGCGACCTACGAGCAGTACTTC. Its translation is CASSLAWAGATYEQYF.

The chain links TRBV12-3 or TRBV12-4 to TRBJ1-1; D may be TRBD1 (6 bases). V lost 7 bases and J lost 4, with 10 bases in between. The CDR3 extends over 12 amino acids. CDR3 bases: TGTGCCAGCACAAGGGGGGGCACTGAAGCTTTCTTT. Protein: CASTRGGTEAFF.

The chain joins TRBV30 to TRBJ1-3; 7 nucleotides line up with TRBD1. The CDR3 totals 14 residues. J was trimmed by 2 bases and V by 0 bases; bases with no gene match: 1. CDR1 and CDR2 (germline): GTSNPN, SVGIG (reference sequence). The CDR3 region has the DNA TGTGCCTGGAGTGTTGGGACAGCTGGAAACACCATATATTTT. It is translated as CAWSVGTAGNTIYF.

This chain connects TRBV28 to TRBJ2-5, with TRBD1 matching 8 bases. V shed 5 bases and J 5 bases; nucleotides not matched to a gene: 7. The germline V gene has CDR1 MDHEN and CDR2 SYDVKM. This CDR3 comprises 14 residues. In DNA, the CDR3 is TGTGCCAGCAGTCCCCTCAGGGGGCGGGAGACCCAGTACTTC. As protein: CASSPLRGRETQYF.

The chain joins TRBV5-1 to TRBJ1-2; TRBD1 matches 8 bases. With V trimmed by 0 bases and J by 6 bases, 16 bases remained unmatched. The CDR3 consists of 18 residues. Germline CDR1 and CDR2: SGHRS and YFSETQ. The CDR3 is CASSLANLRTGKEDGYTF. CDR3 bases: TGCGCCAGCAGCTTGGCCAACCTTCGGACAGGGAAGGAGGATGGCTACACCTTC.

This chain joins TRBV6-5 and TRBJ2-2; possible D gene TRBD2, 6 bases. V was pared by 5 bases and J by 4 bases, with 11 bases between. The CDR3 length is 14 residues. Germline V CDR1 and CDR2: MNHEY, SVGAGI. CDR3 DNA: TGTGCCAGCAGTCGAGGGGACTCCACCGGGGAGCTGTTTTTT. It specifies CASSRGDSTGELFF.

The chain employs TRBV10-3 and TRBJ2-5, with D perhaps being TRBD1 or TRBD2 (5 bases each). The length of the CDR3 is 12 residues. The V gene's germline CDR1 is ENHRY and CDR2 SYGVKD. Trimming pared 2 bases from V and 5 bases from J, leaving 6 bases between. The CDR3 coding sequence is TGTGCCATCAGTGAGGGGGGTGAGACCCAGTACTTC. Its translation is CAISEGGETQYF.

The chain combines TRBV15 with TRBJ2-7; the D is unclear. Germline CDR1 is LNHNV and CDR2 is YYDKDF (reference sequence). There are 16 residues in the CDR3. V was cut by 6 bases and J by 5 bases, with 23 bases left in between. CDR3 amino acids: CATSPWAGAARHEQYF. CDR3 sequence (DNA): TGTGCCACCAGTCCCTGGGCAGGTGCGGCGAGGCACGAGCAGTACTTC.

This chain connects TRBV3-1 (or the pseudogene TRBV3-2) to TRBJ1-2; 10 nucleotides line up with TRBD1. The CDR3 is made up of 16 amino acids. CDR1 and CDR2 from the germline V gene are LGHDT and YNNKEL (reference sequence). V dropped 4 bases and J dropped 1; count of bases not matched to a gene: 6. DNA of the CDR3: TGTGCCAGCAGCCTGGGACAGGGGAAGGGTAACTATGGCTACACCTTC. Translation gives CASSLGQGKGNYGYTF.

This clone has just one count. This chain joins TRBV10-2 and TRBJ2-3, with D unclear. Looked up from germline, CDR1 is WSHSY and CDR2 is SAAADI. This CDR3 region has 15 residues. V dropped 0 bases and J dropped 1 base, with 8 bases sitting between them. The CDR3 DNA is TGCGCCAGCAGTGAGTCGATAGGAGGCACAGATACGCAGTATTTT. Translated, it gives CASSESIGGTDTQYF.